These T cell receptor beta chains were read from a single sample in a study of T cell responses to AZD1222 COVID-19 vaccine. Sequencing was performed with immunoSEQ multiplex PCR; in TCRdb, only in-frame clones are kept and a portion is missing. The sample has approximately 110,000 clones, about 85% seen once. The sequencing used peripheral blood, collected on day 0 of AZD1222 vaccination. The receptors derive from an adult in good health. Each CDR3 is given with its conserved first and last residue. The D gene is left open where the match is weak. Some rows mark clone size as missing; the rest say once, few, many or name a class of expanded clone.

clone_size j_call v_call d_call cdr3_nt cdr3_aa
NA TRBJ2-6 TRBV7-2 NA TGTGCCAGCATCTCCTTGGGTGGGGCCAACGTCCTGACTTTC CASISLGGANVLTF
NA TRBJ2-7 TRBV18 NA TGTGCCAGCTCACCAGGAGGGGAGCGCGAGCAGTACTTC CASSPGGEREQYF
few TRBJ2-1 TRBV5-8 NA TGTGCCAGCATCCGGGGCGAGGTCCTTTACAATGAGCAGTTCTTC CASIRGEVLYNEQFF
NA TRBJ1-5 TRBV25-1 NA TGTGCCAGCAGTGACGGGGGGGGACTGTCTCAGCCCCAGCATTTT CASSDGGGLSQPQHF
NA TRBJ1-2 TRBV7-8 NA TGTGCCAGCAGCCGGGAGGTAGACTATGGCTACACCTTC CASSREVDYGYTF
NA TRBJ1-1 TRBV9 TRBD1 TGTGCCAGCAGCGCGGACAGGTTCAACACTGAAGCTTTCTTT CASSADRFNTEAFF
few TRBJ1-6 TRBV6-5 NA TGTGCCAGCAGTCAGGTTTCGGATTCACCCCTCCACTTT CASSQVSDSPLHF
NA TRBJ2-2 TRBV6-4 NA TGTGCCAGCAGTGACCAGCCAGGGCATACCGGGGAGCTGTTTTTT CASSDQPGHTGELFF
NA TRBJ1-2 TRBV5-1 TRBD1 TGCGCCAGCAGCCCTACCCTCGGACAGGGGAACTATGGCTACACCTTC CASSPTLGQGNYGYTF
NA TRBJ1-3 TRBV18 NA TGTGCCAGCTCACCACGCGGGACATCTGGAAACACCATATATTTT CASSPRGTSGNTIYF